This entry lists 16 T cell receptor beta chains sequenced from one sample in a study of cytotoxic CD8 clonotypes in ibrutinib-treated CLL. Repertoires were generated with immunoSEQ multiplex PCR, while TCRdb's copy carries only in-frame clones and drops some. Of around 19,000 clones listed, about two thirds are singletons. Specimen: PBMCs, collected after 12 months of ibrutinib treatment. The receptor set was obtained from a human donor with chronic lymphocytic leukemia.

The CDR3 protein is CASSRQGGTREQYF. DNA for the CDR3: TGTGCCAGCAGCCGACAGGGTGGGACTCGCGAGCAGTACTTC. V gene TRBV5-4 combines with J gene TRBJ2-7; D is possibly TRBD1 (7 bases). Germline CDR1 is SGHNT and CDR2 is YYREEE (reference sequence). This CDR3 has 14 residues. Trimming took 4 bases from V and 6 from J, leaving 17 bases between them.

This sequence joins TRBV14 and TRBJ2-7; D is ambiguous. CDR1 SGHDN and CDR2 FVKESK come from the germline V gene. V lost 1 base to trimming and J lost 4 bases, with 11 bases between them. The CDR3 has 14 amino acids. The CDR3 loop is CASSQAIVDYEQYF. In nucleotides, the CDR3 is TGTGCCAGCAGCCAAGCAATCGTGGATTACGAGCAGTACTTC. Looking up the rest from reference TRBV14 and TRBJ2-7 gives the full variable domain: EAGVTQFPSHSVIEKGQTVTLRCDPISGHDNLYWYRRVMGKEIKFLLHFVKESKQDESGMPNNRFLAERTGGTYSTLKVQPAELEDSGVYFCASSQAIVDYEQYFGPGTRLTVT.

This chain joins TRBV2 and TRBJ2-1; D unresolved. The germline gives CDR1 SNHLY, CDR2 FYNNEI. This CDR3 has 13 residues. V lost 4 bases and J lost 7, with 11 bases in between. The CDR3 nucleotides read TGTGCCAGCAGTGTCGCTGTGAGGAATGAGCAGTTCTTC. Residues: CASSVAVRNEQFF.

Only a few counts were recorded for this clone. The chain uses TRBV9 and TRBJ2-6; D possibly corresponds to TRBD1 (6 bases). The V gene's germline CDR1 is SGDLS and CDR2 YYNGEE. The V gene lost 0 bases and the J gene lost 4 bases, with 8 bases spanning the gap. This CDR3 has 15 amino acids. CDR3 bases: TGTGCCAGCAGCGTAGGGGGGACAGGGGCCAACGTCCTGACTTTC. Its protein is CASSVGGTGANVLTF.

This chain uses TRBV19 with TRBJ1-5, with TRBD1 matching 7 bases. This CDR3 has 16 amino acids. V lost 0 bases and J lost 3; bases outside the gene matches: 5. CDR1 is LNHDA and CDR2 is SQIVND in the germline V gene (reference sequence). The CDR3 region is CASSIDRDRVNQPQHF. The CDR3 region has the DNA TGTGCCAGTAGTATAGACCGAGACAGGGTCAATCAGCCCCAGCATTTT.

There are a few counts of this clone. A read error may produce the germline difference seen at one junction end. The chain links TRBV7-7 to TRBJ2-7; D gene ambiguous. CDR1 and CDR2 from the germline V gene are SSHAT and FNYEAQ (reference sequence). There are 13 residues in the CDR3. Here the CDR3 DNA reads TGTGCTAGCAGCTCCTTGACCTGGTCCGAGCAGTACTTC. Translating it yields CASSSLTWSEQYF. The whole variable domain, filled in from reference TRBV7-7 and TRBJ2-7, reads GAGVSQSPRYKVTKRGQDVTLRCDPISSHATLYWYQQALGQGPEFLTYFNYEAQPDKSGLPSDRFSAERPEGSISTLTIQRTEQRDSAMYRCASSSLTWSEQYFGPGTRLTVT.

The chain joins TRBV6-5 to TRBJ2-7; D remains ambiguous. The CDR3 extends over 14 amino acids. Germline V gives CDR1 MNHEY, CDR2 SVGAGI. The V end lost 2 bases, the J end lost 6 bases, and 14 bases lay between the germline ends. Written as DNA, the CDR3 is TGTGCCAGCAGTTACGGGGTCAACGAGGTCGAGCAGTACTTC. It specifies CASSYGVNEVEQYF.

This clone showed up just once. V and J are TRBV7-3 and TRBJ2-6, with TRBD2 matching 7 bases. V was pared by 5 bases and J by 1 base, with 5 bases of the junction left unmatched. The CDR3 is 16 residues long. Germline V gives CDR1 SGHTA, CDR2 FQGTGA. The CDR3 sequence: CASSPARGSGANVLTF. The CDR3 nucleotides are TGTGCCAGCAGCCCCGCGCGGGGGTCTGGGGCCAACGTCCTGACTTTC.

V and J are TRBV11-2 and TRBJ2-7; perhaps TRBD1 as D (5 bases). CDR1 and CDR2 (germline): SGHAT, FQNNGV. This CDR3 has 14 residues. Deletions cut 3 bases from V and 6 bases from J, with 15 bases between. CDR3 region: CASSLIQGSGEQYF. The CDR3 DNA follows: TGTGCCAGCAGCTTGATCCAGGGAAGTGGCGAGCAGTACTTC.

This chain connects TRBV10-1 to TRBJ2-2; the D gene is possibly TRBD2 (5 bases). V was trimmed by 6 bases and J by 5 bases, leaving 10 bases between them. Germline V CDR1 and CDR2: WNHNN, SYGVQD (reference sequence). CDR3 length: 13 residues. The CDR3 DNA sequence: TGCGCCAGCAGGGCGGGCGGGACCGGGGAGCTGTTTTTT. Protein sequence: CASRAGGTGELFF.

The gene calls are TRBV5-1 and TRBJ2-7; tentative D call: TRBD2 (6 bases). Between the trimmed V and J ends, which lost 4 bases and 6 bases, there was a span of 11 bases. Germline CDR1 is SGHRS and CDR2 is YFSETQ. The CDR3 totals 12 residues. The CDR3 protein is CASSAAGSEQYF. CDR3 DNA sequence: TGCGCCAGCAGCGCGGCGGGATCCGAGCAGTACTTC.

The chain couples TRBV7-2 to TRBJ2-1; D is uncertain. This CDR3 is 12 amino acids long. The germline CDR1 and CDR2 sequences are SGHTA and FQGNSA. V gave up 3 bases and J gave up 12 bases, with 12 bases separating them. In nucleotides, the CDR3 is TGTGCCAGCAGCTTGGAGAGGACCCTGCAGTTCTTC. This translates into CASSLERTLQFF.

The table lists this clone with a few counts. This chain joins TRBV7-2 and TRBJ1-1; 7 bases agree with TRBD1. From germline, CDR1 is SGHTA and CDR2 FQGNSA. The V and J ends lost 5 bases and 10 bases, in that order; junction bases with no gene match: 16. The CDR3 is 15 residues long. As DNA, the CDR3 is TGTGCCAGCAGCCCTGACAGGGCGATGATGGGAGGAGCTTTCTTT. Encoded protein: CASSPDRAMMGGAFF.

The chain links TRBV6-6 to TRBJ1-2, with D perhaps matching TRBD1 (5 bases). The V and J ends lost 2 bases and 1 base respectively, with 8 bases between them. The CDR3 runs to 14 residues. The germline gives CDR1 MNHNY, CDR2 SVGAGI (reference sequence). CDR3 coding DNA: TGTGCCAGCAGTTACCCGGGGGATAACTATGGCTACACCTTC. Encoded protein: CASSYPGDNYGYTF.

The chain couples TRBV7-2 to TRBJ1-5; D is perhaps TRBD1 (6 bases). The germline V gene has CDR1 SGHTA and CDR2 FQGNSA. CDR3 length: 13 residues. V shed 5 bases and J shed 3 bases, with 8 bases lying between them. The chain's CDR3 is CASSRQDNQPQHF. For the CDR3, the DNA is TGTGCCAGCAGCCGACAGGACAATCAGCCCCAGCATTTT.

The chain links TRBV19 to TRBJ1-1; D is perhaps TRBD1 (5 bases). The CDR3 consists of 19 residues. The V gene's germline CDR1 is LNHDA and CDR2 SQIVND (reference sequence). Deletions cut 6 bases from V and 1 base from J, with 27 bases between. The CDR3 region has the DNA TGTGCCAGTAGAAAAACAGGAACAGAAACTGGGATGAGGAACACTGAAGCTTTCTTT. This sequence encodes CASRKTGTETGMRNTEAFF.